This entry lists 22 T cell receptor beta chains sequenced from one sample in a study of blood T cell repertoires in COVID-19. Method: immunoSEQ multiplex PCR; TCRdb's copy keeps in-frame clones and lacks some. The profile covers approximately 190,000 clones, with 82% appearing a single time and approximately 7.8% taken by the ten largest. Sequencing input: peripheral blood. These receptors originate from a woman between 55 and 75 years old with COVID-19, enrolled during active disease.

In DNA, the CDR3 is TGTGCCAGCAGTTCAGACAGGACCATTCGACCCCAGCATTTT. Residues: CASSSDRTIRPQHF. V usage is TRBV27 and J usage is TRBJ1-5; perhaps TRBD1 as D (6 bases). CDR3 length: 14 amino acids. Trimming took 4 bases from V and 10 from J, leaving 17 bases between them. CDR1 MNHEY and CDR2 SMNVEV come from the germline V gene (reference sequence).

In this sample, this clone turned up once. The V call is TRBV11-2, the J call TRBJ2-3, with 9 bases aligning to TRBD1. The germline gives CDR1 SGHAT, CDR2 FQNNGV. This CDR3 region has 15 residues. After removal of 3 bases from V and 3 bases from J, the junction contained 4 bases not matched to a gene. CDR3 in DNA: TGTGCCAGCAGCTTGACAGGGGGGTGGACAGATACGCAGTATTTT. It is translated as CASSLTGGWTDTQYF.

The chain links TRBV5-1 to TRBJ2-3; 10 bases are shared with TRBD1. Losses at the gene ends were 2 bases for V and 6 bases for J; bases not matched to a gene: 9. Per the germline V gene, CDR1 is SGHRS and CDR2 is YFSETQ. This CDR3 region has 16 residues. CDR3 sequence reads: CASSLGGTGAMDTQYF. The CDR3 DNA reads as TGCGCCAGCAGCTTAGGTGGGACAGGGGCAATGGATACGCAGTATTTT.

V usage is TRBV19 and J usage is TRBJ1-2; 9 nucleotides align to TRBD1. In germline, CDR1 is LNHDA, CDR2 SQIVND (reference sequence). Unmatched junction bases numbered 10, after V lost 9 bases and J lost 2 bases. There are 15 residues in the CDR3. Here the CDR3 DNA reads TGTGCCAGCCGGGACAGGGTTAAGGGGAACTATGGCTACACCTTC. This sequence encodes CASRDRVKGNYGYTF.

DNA for the CDR3: TGTGCCAGCAGTTCCGGGACAGGGACCTCCTACAATGAGCAGTTCTTC. This gives the protein CASSSGTGTSYNEQFF. The V call is TRBV7-9, the J call TRBJ2-1; 9 nucleotides match TRBD1. From germline, CDR1 is SEHNR and CDR2 FQNEAQ (reference sequence). The junction had 6 bases not matched to a gene; V was cut back by 6 bases and J by 0 bases. This CDR3 spans 16 amino acids.

The chain recombines TRBV12-3 or TRBV12-4 with TRBJ1-2, with 8 nucleotides matching TRBD1. Germline trimming cut 4 bases from V and 5 bases from J; bases unmatched to any gene: 3. This CDR3 is built from 13 residues. CDR3 loop: CASSSDRGYGYTF. The CDR3 DNA is TGTGCCAGCAGTTCCGACAGGGGTTATGGCTACACCTTC.

The gene calls are TRBV27 and TRBJ2-7; TRBD1 matches 9 bases. The CDR3 contains 15 residues. Germline-derived CDR1 and CDR2 are MNHEY and SMNVEV (reference sequence). Losses at the gene ends were 4 bases for V and 3 bases for J; bases not matched to a gene: 7. The CDR3 DNA follows: TGTGCCAGCAGTTCGCACAGGGGGCGCTTCTACGAGCAGTACTTC. Its translation is CASSSHRGRFYEQYF.

The chain couples TRBV30 to TRBJ2-5; 8 bases match TRBD1. Germline V gives CDR1 GTSNPN, CDR2 SVGIG (reference sequence). CDR3 size: 17 residues. V trimming: 3 bases; J trimming: 3 bases; junction bases outside the gene matches: 15. In nucleotides, the CDR3 is TGTGCCTGGAGCTCTCGCCGGACAGGGCAGGGAAAAGAGACCCAGTACTTC. It specifies CAWSSRRTGQGKETQYF.

The V gene is TRBV1, the J gene TRBJ2-3; the table's D call, TRBD2, has no DNA check behind it. TRBV1 is reported as a pseudogene. The CDR3 has 17 amino acids. In nucleotides, the CDR3 is TGCACCAGCAGCCATGCGAAGGCTAGCGGGAGCACAGATACGCAGTATTTT. It codes for CTSSHAKASGSTDTQYF.

The chain is built from TRBV9 and TRBJ2-2, with a weak D call TRBD2 (6 bases). Germline V lookup: CDR1 SGDLS, CDR2 YYNGEE. V dropped 4 bases and J dropped 4 bases, with 11 bases sitting between them. The CDR3 runs 14 residues. The CDR3 sequence is CASSTSPSTGELFF. The CDR3 coding sequence is TGTGCCAGCAGCACTAGCCCAAGCACCGGGGAGCTGTTTTTT.

The gene calls are TRBV19 and TRBJ2-1, with 10 bases fitting TRBD1. Germline CDR1 and CDR2: LNHDA and SQIVND (reference sequence). V trimming: 3 bases; J trimming: 6 bases; junction bases outside the gene matches: 8. The CDR3 has 16 amino acids. CDR3 in DNA: TGTGCCAGTAGTATTACCGGGACAGGGGATCTCAATGAGCAGTTCTTC. Translating it yields CASSITGTGDLNEQFF.

The CDR3 DNA is TGTGCCAGCAGCCTACCGGGGACAGCCAACTATGGCTACACCTTC. This sequence encodes CASSLPGTANYGYTF. This chain joins TRBV7-9 and TRBJ1-2; 7 nucleotides match TRBD1. The CDR3 sequence is 15 residues long. Losses at the gene ends were 5 bases for V and 2 bases for J; bases not matched to a gene: 8. In germline, CDR1 is SEHNR, CDR2 FQNEAQ (reference sequence).

The rearrangement joins TRBV5-1 to TRBJ2-2; tentative D call: TRBD2 (6 bases). The V end was cut by 4 bases, the J end by 0 bases, with 16 bases between. The germline gives CDR1 SGHRS, CDR2 YFSETQ. The CDR3 sequence is 17 residues long. CDR3 amino acids: CASSITPGGTNTGELFF. The CDR3 nucleotides are TGCGCCAGCAGCATTACCCCCGGAGGGACGAACACCGGGGAGCTGTTTTTT.

The chain carries TRBV30 and TRBJ1-3; D gene unclear. Germline values: CDR1 GTSNPN, CDR2 SVGIG (reference sequence). The V gene lost 6 bases and the J gene lost 4 bases, with 16 bases spanning the gap. The length of the CDR3 is 14 residues. This chain's CDR3 is CACSEILRGNTIYF. DNA for the CDR3: TGTGCCTGCTCGGAGATTCTGCGGGGAAACACCATATATTTT.

The J gene is TRBJ1-6, the V gene TRBV6-5, with 9 bases lining up with TRBD1. The ends lost 4 bases at V and 9 bases at J; junction bases unmatched: 4. Looked up from germline, CDR1 is MNHEY and CDR2 is SVGAGI. The CDR3 totals 14 residues. The CDR3 DNA is TGTGCCAGCAGTTGGGACAGGGAAGGTTCACCCCTCCACTTT. Translating gives CASSWDREGSPLHF.

The DNA of the CDR3 is TGTGCCAGCAGCTTAGATTTTGCGGGAGCTGAAGCTTTCTTT. It codes for CASSLDFAGAEAFF. This chain uses TRBV7-9 with TRBJ1-1; D ambiguous. Germline loops: CDR1 SEHNR, CDR2 FQNEAQ (reference sequence). With 1 base removed from V and 6 bases from J, the gap between germline ends came to 12 bases. This CDR3 region has 14 residues.

The genes are TRBV6-8 and TRBJ1-5, with 8 positions matching TRBD1. The CDR3 is made up of 20 amino acids. Germline lookup yields CDR1 MNHGY and CDR2 SAAAGT. J lost 4 bases, V lost 6 bases, and 23 bases had no gene match. The DNA for the CDR3 is TGTGCCAGCAGCCATACTACCCACCGGGACAGGTCATTATGGAATCAGCCCCAGCATTTT. Translated, it gives CASSHTTHRDRSLWNQPQHF.

This chain connects TRBV6-5 to TRBJ1-3, with D tentatively TRBD1 (5 bases). There are 15 residues in the CDR3. Germline V gene data show CDR1 as MNHEY and CDR2 as SVGAGI. The ends were cut back, 6 bases at V and 0 bases at J, with 12 bases in the middle. In DNA, the CDR3 is TGTGCCAGCAGCCCGGGGGGGTTCTCTGGAAACACCATATATTTT. It translates to CASSPGGFSGNTIYF.

The CDR3 DNA sequence: TGTGCCAGCAGCATCAGGGGGTACTATGGCTACACCTTC. The encoded protein is CASSIRGYYGYTF. V and J are TRBV6-5 and TRBJ1-2; 7 nucleotides align to TRBD1. Trimming cost V 6 bases and J 3 bases; bases outside gene matches: 4. The CDR3 spans 13 residues. The germline CDR1 and CDR2 sequences are MNHEY and SVGAGI.

At least ten counts were recorded for this clone. This chain joins TRBV6-5 and TRBJ2-3, with D hard to call. V was shortened by 6 bases and J by 5 bases, with 9 bases between the two germline ends. The V gene's germline CDR1 is MNHEY and CDR2 SVGAGI. The CDR3 consists of 12 residues. The CDR3 DNA sequence: TGTGCCAGCAGGTCTCCGGGAGATACGCAGTATTTT. Protein product: CASRSPGDTQYF.

J is TRBJ2-5 and V is TRBV5-4; the D gene is possibly TRBD1 (6 bases). CDR1 is SGHNT, CDR2 YYREEE, per germline (reference sequence). This CDR3 is built from 13 residues. Between the trimmed V and J ends, which lost 5 bases and 3 bases, there was a span of 11 bases. CDR3 sequence (DNA): TGTGCCAGCAGATACAACAGGGAAGAGACCCAGTACTTC. Protein sequence: CASRYNREETQYF.

The table lists this clone with a few counts. The chain joins TRBV27 to TRBJ2-3; D remains ambiguous. Germline CDR1 MNHEY, CDR2 SMNVEV (reference sequence). CDR3 length equals 14 residues. V was trimmed by 0 bases and J by 0 bases, leaving 4 bases between them. This chain's CDR3 is CASSLSESTDTQYF. CDR3 nucleotides: TGTGCCAGCAGTTTATCAGAGAGCACAGATACGCAGTATTTT.